The TCR beta chain described here comes from a study of STAT5B mutations in CD4+ large granular lymphocyte leukemia. Controls came from buffy coats of healthy blood donors. Germline values: CDR1 KGHSH, CDR2 LQKENI. J was trimmed by 5 bases and V by 6 bases; bases with no gene match: 5. This CDR3 is 13 amino acids long. The assay was run at survey level. Sequenced by immunoSEQ multiplex PCR; TCRdb stores in-frame clones only, minus some. The repertoire has around 21,000 clones, around 76% of them found once; the top ten carry 0.42%. In the case of this clone: Its matching antigen is unknown.

Study-level points and caveats: Without putative leukemic clones, patient CD4-sorted repertoires remained more clonal than healthy CD4+ repertoires. Top patient clones used TRBV06 genes more often: 8/27 versus 2/35 in controls.

V usage is TRBV18 and J usage is TRBJ1-1; 8 bases fit TRBD1. This TCR came from a human donor in good health. The source material was CD4+ T cells from blood buffy coats. The CDR3 sequence is CASSRDRWTEAFF. The DNA of the CDR3 is TGTGCCAGCTCGCGGGACAGGTGGACTGAAGCTTTCTTT.